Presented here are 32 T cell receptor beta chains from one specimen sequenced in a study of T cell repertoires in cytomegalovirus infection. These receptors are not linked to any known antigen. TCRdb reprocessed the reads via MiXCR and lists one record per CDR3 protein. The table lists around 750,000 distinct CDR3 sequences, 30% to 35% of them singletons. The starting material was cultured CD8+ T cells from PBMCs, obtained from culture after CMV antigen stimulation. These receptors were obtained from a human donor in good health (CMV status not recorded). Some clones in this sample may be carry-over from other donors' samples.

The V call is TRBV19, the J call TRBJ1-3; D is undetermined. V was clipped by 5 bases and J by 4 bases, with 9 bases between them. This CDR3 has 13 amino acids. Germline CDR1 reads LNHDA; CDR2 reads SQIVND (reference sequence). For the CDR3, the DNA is TGTGCCAGTAGTCCCTGGGTCGGAAACACCATATATTTT. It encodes CASSPWVGNTIYF.

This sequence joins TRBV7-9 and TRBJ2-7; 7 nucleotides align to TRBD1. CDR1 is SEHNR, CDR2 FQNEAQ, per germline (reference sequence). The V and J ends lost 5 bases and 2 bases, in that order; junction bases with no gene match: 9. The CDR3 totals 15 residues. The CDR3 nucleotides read TGTGCCAGCAGCCCTCGGGACAGCAACCCCTACGAGCAGTACTTC. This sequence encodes CASSPRDSNPYEQYF. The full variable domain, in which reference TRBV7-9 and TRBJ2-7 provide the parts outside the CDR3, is DTGVSQNPRHKITKRGQNVTFRCDPISEHNRLYWYRQTLGQGPEFLTYFQNEAQLEKSRLLSDRFSAERPKGSFSTLEIQRTEQGDSAMYLCASSPRDSNPYEQYFGPGTRLTVT.

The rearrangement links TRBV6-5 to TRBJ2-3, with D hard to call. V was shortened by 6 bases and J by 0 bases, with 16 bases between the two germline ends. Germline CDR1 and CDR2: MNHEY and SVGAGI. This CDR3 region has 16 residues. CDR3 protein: CASSHPGPGSTDTQYF. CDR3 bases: TGTGCCAGCAGCCACCCTGGGCCAGGAAGCACAGATACGCAGTATTTT.

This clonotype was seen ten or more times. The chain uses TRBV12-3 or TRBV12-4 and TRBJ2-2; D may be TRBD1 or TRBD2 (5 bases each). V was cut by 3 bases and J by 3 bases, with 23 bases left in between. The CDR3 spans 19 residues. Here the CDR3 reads CASSFGTLGRGSYTGELFF. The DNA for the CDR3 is TGTGCCAGCAGTTTCGGGACCCTTGGACGAGGGTCGTACACCGGGGAGCTGTTTTTT.

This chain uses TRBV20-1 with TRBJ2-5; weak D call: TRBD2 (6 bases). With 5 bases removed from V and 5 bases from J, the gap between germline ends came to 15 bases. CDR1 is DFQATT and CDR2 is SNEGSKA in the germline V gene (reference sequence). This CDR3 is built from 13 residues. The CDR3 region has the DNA TGCAGTGCTCGGGCGGGGCCGGTGGAGACCCAGTACTTC. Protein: CSARAGPVETQYF.

The CDR3 reads CASSQAVAGEDTEAFF. The CDR3 DNA sequence: TGCGCCAGCAGCCAGGCCGTTGCAGGGGAGGACACTGAAGCTTTCTTT. The rearrangement joins TRBV4-1 to TRBJ1-1; D perhaps matches TRBD1 (6 bases). The germline CDR1 and CDR2 sequences are MGHRA and YSYEKL. This CDR3 has 16 amino acids. V dropped 3 bases and J dropped 3 bases, with 17 bases sitting between them.

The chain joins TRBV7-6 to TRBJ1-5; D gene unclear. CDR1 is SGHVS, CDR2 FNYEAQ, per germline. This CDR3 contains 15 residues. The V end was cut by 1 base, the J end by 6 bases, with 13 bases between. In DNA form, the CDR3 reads TGTGCCAGCAGCTTAGGGAACGGGGTGGTTCAGCCCCAGCATTTT. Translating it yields CASSLGNGVVQPQHF.

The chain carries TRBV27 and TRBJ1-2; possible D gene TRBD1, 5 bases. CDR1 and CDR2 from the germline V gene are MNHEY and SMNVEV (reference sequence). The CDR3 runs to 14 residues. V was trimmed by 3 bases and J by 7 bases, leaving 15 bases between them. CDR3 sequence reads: CASSFSRAGFGYTF. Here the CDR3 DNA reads TGTGCCAGCAGTTTTAGCAGGGCTGGCTTTGGCTACACCTTC.

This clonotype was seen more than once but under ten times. CDR3 amino acids: CASSSWDGNEQFF. The DNA for the CDR3 is TGTGCCAGCAGTTCATGGGACGGCAATGAGCAGTTCTTC. The rearrangement joins TRBV6-1 to TRBJ2-1, with D tentatively TRBD1 or TRBD2 (5 bases each). V gave up 5 bases and J gave up 6 bases, with 11 bases separating them. There are 13 residues in the CDR3. Germline values: CDR1 MNHNS, CDR2 SASEGT.

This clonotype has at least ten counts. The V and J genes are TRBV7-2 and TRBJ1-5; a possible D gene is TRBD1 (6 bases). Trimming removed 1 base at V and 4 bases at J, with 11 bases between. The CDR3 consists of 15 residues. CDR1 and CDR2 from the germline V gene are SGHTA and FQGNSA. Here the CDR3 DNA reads TGTGCCAGCAGCTTAGAGCACAGGGTGAATCAGCCCCAGCATTTT. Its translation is CASSLEHRVNQPQHF.

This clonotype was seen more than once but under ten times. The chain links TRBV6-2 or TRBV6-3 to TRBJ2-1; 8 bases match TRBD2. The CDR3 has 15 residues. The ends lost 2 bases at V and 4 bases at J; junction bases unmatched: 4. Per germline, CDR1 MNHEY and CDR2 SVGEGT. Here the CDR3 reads CASSYNGGVYNEQFF. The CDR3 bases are TGTGCCAGCAGTTACAACGGGGGGGTTTACAATGAGCAGTTCTTC.

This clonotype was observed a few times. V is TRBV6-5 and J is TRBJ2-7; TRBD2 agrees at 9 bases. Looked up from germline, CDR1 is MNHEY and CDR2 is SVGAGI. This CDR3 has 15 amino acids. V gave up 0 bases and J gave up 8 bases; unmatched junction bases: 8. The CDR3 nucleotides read TGTGCCAGCAGTTACTCAGCTAGCGGGATGAACCAGCAGTACTTC. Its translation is CASSYSASGMNQQYF.

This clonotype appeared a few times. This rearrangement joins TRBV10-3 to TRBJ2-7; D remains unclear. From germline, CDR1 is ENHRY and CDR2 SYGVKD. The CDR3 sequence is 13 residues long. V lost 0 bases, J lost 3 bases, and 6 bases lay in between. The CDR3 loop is CAISESLGYEQYV. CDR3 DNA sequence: TGTGCCATCAGTGAGTCTCTGGGCTACGAGCAGTACGTC.

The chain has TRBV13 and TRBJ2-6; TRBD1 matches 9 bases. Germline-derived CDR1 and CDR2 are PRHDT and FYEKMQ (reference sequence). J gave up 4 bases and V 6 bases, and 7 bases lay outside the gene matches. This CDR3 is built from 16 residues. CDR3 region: CASRGQGISGANVLTF. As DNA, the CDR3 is TGTGCCAGCAGGGGACAGGGCATATCCGGGGCCAACGTCCTGACTTTC.

This CDR3 is CASSTWTGKGEKLFF. CDR3 sequence (DNA): TGTGCCAGCAGCACTTGGACAGGAAAAGGGGAAAAACTGTTTTTT. V and J are TRBV13 and TRBJ1-4; the match to TRBD1 covers 7 bases. V shed 5 bases, J shed 8 bases, and the junction held 11 bases outside the gene matches. Germline V gene sequence: CDR1 PRHDT, CDR2 FYEKMQ (reference sequence). The CDR3 contains 15 residues.

The CDR3 region has the DNA TGTGCCATCAGTGAGGGGACAGGGGGTCGAACTGAAGCTTTCTTT. This encodes CAISEGTGGRTEAFF. The gene calls are TRBV10-3 and TRBJ1-1, with TRBD1 matching 11 bases. V trimming: 2 bases; J trimming: 5 bases; junction bases outside the gene matches: 4. CDR3 length equals 15 residues. CDR1 and CDR2 from the germline V gene are ENHRY and SYGVKD.

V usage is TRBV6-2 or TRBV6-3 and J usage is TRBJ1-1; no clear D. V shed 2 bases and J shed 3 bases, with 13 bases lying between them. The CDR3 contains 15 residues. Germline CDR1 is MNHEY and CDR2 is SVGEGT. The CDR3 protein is CASSYRHRTDTEAFF. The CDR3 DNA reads TGTGCCAGCAGTTACCGTCACCGGACGGACACTGAAGCTTTCTTT.

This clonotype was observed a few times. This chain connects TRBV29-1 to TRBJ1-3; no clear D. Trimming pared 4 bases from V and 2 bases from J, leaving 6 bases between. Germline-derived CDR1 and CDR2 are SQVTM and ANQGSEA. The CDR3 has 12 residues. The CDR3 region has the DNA TGCAGCGTTGGTGGGGCTGGAAACACCATATATTTT. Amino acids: CSVGGAGNTIYF.

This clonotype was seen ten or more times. Here the CDR3 DNA reads TGTGCCAGTGGCGACAGAAACTATGGCTACACCTTC. Protein product: CASGDRNYGYTF. The J gene is TRBJ1-2, the V gene TRBV19, with D perhaps TRBD1 (5 bases). CDR1 and CDR2 (germline): LNHDA, SQIVND (reference sequence). This CDR3 has 12 amino acids. Trimming pared 8 bases from V and 2 bases from J, leaving 9 bases between.

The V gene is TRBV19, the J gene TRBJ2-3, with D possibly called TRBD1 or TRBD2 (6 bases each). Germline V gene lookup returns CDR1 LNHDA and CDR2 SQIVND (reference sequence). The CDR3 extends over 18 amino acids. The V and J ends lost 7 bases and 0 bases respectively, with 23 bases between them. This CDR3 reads CASTIGGPAEFSTDTQYF. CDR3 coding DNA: TGTGCCAGTACCATAGGGGGGCCGGCGGAGTTCAGCACAGATACGCAGTATTTT.

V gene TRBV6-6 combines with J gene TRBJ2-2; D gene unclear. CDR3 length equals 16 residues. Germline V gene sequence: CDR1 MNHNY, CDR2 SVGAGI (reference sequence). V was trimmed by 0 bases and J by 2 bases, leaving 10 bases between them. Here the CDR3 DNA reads TGTGCCAGCAGTTACTCACTCCCCAGAAACACCGGGGAGCTGTTTTTT. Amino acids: CASSYSLPRNTGELFF.

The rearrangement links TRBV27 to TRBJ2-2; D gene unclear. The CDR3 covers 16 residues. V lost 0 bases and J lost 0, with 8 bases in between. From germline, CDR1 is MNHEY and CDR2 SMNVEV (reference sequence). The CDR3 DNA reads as TGTGCCAGCAGTTTATCTGGCCGAACGAACACCGGGGAGCTGTTTTTT. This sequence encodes CASSLSGRTNTGELFF.

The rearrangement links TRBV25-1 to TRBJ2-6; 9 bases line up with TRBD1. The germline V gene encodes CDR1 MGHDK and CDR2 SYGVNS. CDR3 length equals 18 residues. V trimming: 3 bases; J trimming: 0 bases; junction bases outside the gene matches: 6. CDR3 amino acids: CASSDYRDRVSGANVLTF. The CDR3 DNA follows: TGTGCCAGCAGTGATTACCGGGACAGGGTCTCTGGGGCCAACGTCCTGACTTTC.

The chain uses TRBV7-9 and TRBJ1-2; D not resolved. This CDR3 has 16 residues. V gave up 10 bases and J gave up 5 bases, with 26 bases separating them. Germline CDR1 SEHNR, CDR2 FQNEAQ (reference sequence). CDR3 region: CANSGTGPPFRYGYTF. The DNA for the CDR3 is TGTGCCAACAGTGGAACCGGGCCCCCGTTTCGGTATGGCTACACCTTC.

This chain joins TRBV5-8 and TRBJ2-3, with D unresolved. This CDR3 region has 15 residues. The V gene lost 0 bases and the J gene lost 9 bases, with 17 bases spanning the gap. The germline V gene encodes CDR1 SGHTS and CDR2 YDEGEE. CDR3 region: CASSLDLTFTDTQYF. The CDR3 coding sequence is TGTGCCAGCAGCTTGGATCTTACCTTTACGGACACGCAGTATTTT.

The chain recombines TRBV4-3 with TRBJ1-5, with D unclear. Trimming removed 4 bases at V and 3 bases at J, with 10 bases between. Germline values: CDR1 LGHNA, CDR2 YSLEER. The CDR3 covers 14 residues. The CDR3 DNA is TGCGCCAGCAGCCGCAACCGAGACAATCAGCCCCAGCATTTT. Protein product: CASSRNRDNQPQHF.

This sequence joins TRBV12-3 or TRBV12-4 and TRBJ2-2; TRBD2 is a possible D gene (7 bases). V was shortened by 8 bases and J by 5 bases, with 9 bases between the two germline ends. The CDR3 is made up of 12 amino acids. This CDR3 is CASRGATGELFF. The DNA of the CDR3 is TGTGCCAGCCGGGGGGCGACCGGGGAGCTGTTTTTT.

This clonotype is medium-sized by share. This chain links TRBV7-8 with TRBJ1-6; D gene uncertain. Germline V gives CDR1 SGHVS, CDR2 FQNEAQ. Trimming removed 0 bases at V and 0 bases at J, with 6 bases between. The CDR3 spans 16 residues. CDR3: CASSLAAFSYNSPLHF. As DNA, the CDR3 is TGTGCCAGCAGCTTAGCAGCATTCTCCTATAATTCACCCCTCCACTTT.

This CDR3 is CASSLRAGGVDTQYF. In DNA, the CDR3 is TGTGCCAGCAGCTTAAGAGCGGGAGGGGTAGATACGCAGTATTTT. This chain connects TRBV11-2 to TRBJ2-3, with 10 bases identical to TRBD2. The trim removed 2 bases at V and 5 bases at J, leaving 4 bases unmatched. The CDR3 sequence is 15 residues long. The germline V gene has CDR1 SGHAT and CDR2 FQNNGV.

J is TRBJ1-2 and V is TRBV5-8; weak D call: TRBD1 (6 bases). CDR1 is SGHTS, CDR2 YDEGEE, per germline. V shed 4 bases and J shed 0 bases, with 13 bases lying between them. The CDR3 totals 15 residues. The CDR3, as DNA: TGTGCCAGCAGCCTGGGGGCAGATTCTAACTATGGCTACACCTTC. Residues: CASSLGADSNYGYTF.

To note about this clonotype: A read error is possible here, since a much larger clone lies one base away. As DNA, the CDR3 is TGTGTCAGCAGCTTAAGCTCGAGCCTCTACAATGAGCAGTTCTTC. Translated: CVSSLSSSLYNEQFF. J is TRBJ2-1 and V is TRBV7-6; the D is unclear. The CDR3 runs 15 residues. The germline V gene has CDR1 SGHVS and CDR2 FNYEAQ.

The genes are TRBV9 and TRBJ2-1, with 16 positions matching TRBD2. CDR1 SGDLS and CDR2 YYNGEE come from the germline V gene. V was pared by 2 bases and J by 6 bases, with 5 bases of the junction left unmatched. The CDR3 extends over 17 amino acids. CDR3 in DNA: TGTGCCAGCAGCGTCTCCGGGACTAGCGGGGGGGTCAATGAGCAGTTCTTC. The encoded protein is CASSVSGTSGGVNEQFF. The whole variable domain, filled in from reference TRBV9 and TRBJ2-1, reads DSGVTQTPKHLITATGQRVTLRCSPRSGDLSVYWYQQSLDQGLQFLIQYYNGEERAKGNILERFSAQQFPDLHSELNLSSLELGDSALYFCASSVSGTSGGVNEQFFGPGTRLTVL.